This is a list of T cell receptor beta chains from one sample in a study of shared clonotypes between healthy human individuals. This table comes from immunoSEQ multiplex PCR, and its TCRdb copy is limited to in-frame clones, with some not included. The sample holds 1.5 million to 2.5 million clones, over 85% seen once. The source material was naive CD8+ T cells sorted from blood. All receptors come from a man younger than 35 in good health. Both conserved end residues are trimmed from each CDR3. Each record gives: V gene, CDR3 protein.

V gene: TRBV4-3; CDR3 protein: ASSQDYPGWYGYT
V gene: TRBV4-3; CDR3 protein: ASSQGTSASYEQY
V gene: TRBV11-2; CDR3 protein: ASSFPFAGTTSDQETQY
V gene: TRBV5-6; CDR3 protein: ASSRDPGRGDSSYEQY
V gene: TRBV14; CDR3 protein: ASSQEGIRNPSDGYT
V gene: TRBV30; CDR3 protein: AWTRELPDSNQPQH
V gene: TRBV6-5; CDR3 protein: ASNLGNEQF
V gene: TRBV6-5; CDR3 protein: ASSPGTDYSYEQY
V gene: TRBV18; CDR3 protein: ASSPGQTYEQY
V gene: TRBV23-1; CDR3 protein: ASSDKSSYNEQF
V gene: TRBV9; CDR3 protein: ASSVGGDTGELF
V gene: TRBV9; CDR3 protein: ASSVGWGRGEKLF
V gene: TRBV2; CDR3 protein: ASRFPGLAGEGDTQY
V gene: TRBV5-1; CDR3 protein: ASSAGTGWEQY
V gene: TRBV7-9; CDR3 protein: ASSGTGGGEKLF
V gene: TRBV28; CDR3 protein: ASTNSGDTQY
V gene: TRBV9; CDR3 protein: ASSGSRALGSPLH
V gene: TRBV19; CDR3 protein: ASTQGWTGELF
V gene: TRBV7-6; CDR3 protein: ASSPLSDYLSTDTQY
V gene: TRBV4-2; CDR3 protein: ASSRGSGTEAF
V gene: TRBV28; CDR3 protein: ASSSYRTDINEKLF